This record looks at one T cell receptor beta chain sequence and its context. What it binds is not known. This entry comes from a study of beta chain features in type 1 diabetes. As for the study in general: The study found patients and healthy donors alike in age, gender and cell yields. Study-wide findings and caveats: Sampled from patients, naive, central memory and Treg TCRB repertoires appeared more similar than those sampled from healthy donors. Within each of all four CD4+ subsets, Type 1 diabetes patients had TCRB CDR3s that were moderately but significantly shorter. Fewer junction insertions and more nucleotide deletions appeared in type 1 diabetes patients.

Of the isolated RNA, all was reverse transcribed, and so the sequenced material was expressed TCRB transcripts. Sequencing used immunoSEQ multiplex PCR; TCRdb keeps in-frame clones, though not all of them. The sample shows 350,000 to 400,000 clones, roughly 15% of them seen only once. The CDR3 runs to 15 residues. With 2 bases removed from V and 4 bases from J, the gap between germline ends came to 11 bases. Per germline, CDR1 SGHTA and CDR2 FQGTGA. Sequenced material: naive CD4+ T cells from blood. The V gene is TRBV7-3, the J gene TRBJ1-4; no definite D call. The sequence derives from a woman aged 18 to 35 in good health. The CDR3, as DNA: TGTGCCAGCAGCTTATCGCGAGCCTATAATGAAAAACTGTTTTTT. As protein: CASSLSRAYNEKLFF.